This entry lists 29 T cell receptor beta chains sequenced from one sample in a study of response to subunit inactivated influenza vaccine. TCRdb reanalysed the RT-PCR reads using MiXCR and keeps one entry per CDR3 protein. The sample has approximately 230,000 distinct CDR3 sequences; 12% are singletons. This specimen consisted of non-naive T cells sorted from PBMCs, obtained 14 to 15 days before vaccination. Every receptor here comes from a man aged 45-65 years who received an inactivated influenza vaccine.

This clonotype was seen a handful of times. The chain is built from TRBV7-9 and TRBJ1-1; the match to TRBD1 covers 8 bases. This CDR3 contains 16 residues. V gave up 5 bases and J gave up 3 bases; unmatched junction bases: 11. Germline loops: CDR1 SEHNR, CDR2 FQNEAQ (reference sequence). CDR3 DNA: TGTGCCAGCAGCCGAGAAAAATACAGGGGGGACACTGAAGCTTTCTTT. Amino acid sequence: CASSREKYRGDTEAFF.

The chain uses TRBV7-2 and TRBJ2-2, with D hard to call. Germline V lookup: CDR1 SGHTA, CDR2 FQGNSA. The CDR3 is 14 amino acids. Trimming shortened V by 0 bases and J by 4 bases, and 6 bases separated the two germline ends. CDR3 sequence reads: CASSLALGTGELFF. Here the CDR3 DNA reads TGTGCCAGCAGCTTAGCGCTGGGCACCGGGGAGCTGTTTTTT.

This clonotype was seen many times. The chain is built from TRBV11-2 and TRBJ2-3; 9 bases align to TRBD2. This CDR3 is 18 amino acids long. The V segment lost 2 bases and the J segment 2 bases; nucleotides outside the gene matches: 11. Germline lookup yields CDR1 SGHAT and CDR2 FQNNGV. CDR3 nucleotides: TGTGCCAGCAGCTTAAGCACCCCCGCTAGCGGGGTCACAGATACGCAGTATTTT. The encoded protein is CASSLSTPASGVTDTQYF.

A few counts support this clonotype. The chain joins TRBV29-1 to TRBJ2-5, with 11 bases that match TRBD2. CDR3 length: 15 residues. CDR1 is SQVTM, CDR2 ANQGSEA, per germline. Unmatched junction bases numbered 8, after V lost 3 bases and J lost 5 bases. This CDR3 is CSVEGASGGIETQYF. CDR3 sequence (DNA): TGCAGCGTTGAGGGGGCTAGCGGGGGGATTGAGACCCAGTACTTC.

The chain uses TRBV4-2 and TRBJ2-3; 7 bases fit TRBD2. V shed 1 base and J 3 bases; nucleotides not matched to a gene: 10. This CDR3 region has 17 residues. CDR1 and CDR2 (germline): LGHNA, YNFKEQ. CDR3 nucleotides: TGTGCCAGCAGCCAAGTTGGTCTAGCGGAAGATACAGATACGCAGTATTTT. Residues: CASSQVGLAEDTDTQYF.

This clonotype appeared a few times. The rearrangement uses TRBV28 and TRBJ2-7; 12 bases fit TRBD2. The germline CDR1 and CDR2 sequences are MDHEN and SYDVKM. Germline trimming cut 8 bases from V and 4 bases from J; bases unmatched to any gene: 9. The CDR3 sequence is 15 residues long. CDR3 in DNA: TGTGCCAGCGGGGTCACTAGCGGGGGGAGGTACGAGCAGTACTTC. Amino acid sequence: CASGVTSGGRYEQYF.

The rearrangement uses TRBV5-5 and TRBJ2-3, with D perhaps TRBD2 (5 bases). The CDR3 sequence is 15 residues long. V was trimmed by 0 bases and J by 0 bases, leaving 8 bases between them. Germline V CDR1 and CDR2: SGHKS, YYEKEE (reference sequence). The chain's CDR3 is CASSLDRGSTDTQYF. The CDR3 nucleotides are TGTGCCAGCAGCTTGGATCGCGGGAGCACAGATACGCAGTATTTT.

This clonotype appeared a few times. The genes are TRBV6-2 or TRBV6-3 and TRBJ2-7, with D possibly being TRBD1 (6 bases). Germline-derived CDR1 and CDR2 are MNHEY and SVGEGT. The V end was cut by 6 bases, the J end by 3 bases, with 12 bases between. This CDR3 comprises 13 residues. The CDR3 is CASRTDRFYEQYF. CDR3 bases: TGTGCCAGCAGGACGGACAGATTCTACGAGCAGTACTTC.

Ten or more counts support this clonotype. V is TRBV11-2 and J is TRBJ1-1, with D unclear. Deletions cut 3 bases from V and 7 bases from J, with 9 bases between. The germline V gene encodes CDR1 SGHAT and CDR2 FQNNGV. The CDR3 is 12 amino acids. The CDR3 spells CASSFRTSEAFF. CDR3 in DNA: TGTGCCAGCAGCTTCCGAACGAGTGAAGCTTTCTTT.

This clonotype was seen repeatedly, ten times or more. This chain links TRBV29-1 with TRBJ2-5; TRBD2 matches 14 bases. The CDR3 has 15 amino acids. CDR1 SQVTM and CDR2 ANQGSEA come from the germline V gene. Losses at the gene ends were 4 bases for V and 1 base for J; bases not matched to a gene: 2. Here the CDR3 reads CSVGTSGGIQETQYF. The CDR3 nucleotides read TGCAGCGTTGGGACTAGCGGGGGGATCCAAGAGACCCAGTACTTC. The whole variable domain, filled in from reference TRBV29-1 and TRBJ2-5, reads SAVISQKPSRDICQRGTSLTIQCQVDSQVTMMFWYRQQPGQSLTLIATANQGSEATYESGFVIDKFPISRPNLTFSTLTVSNMSPEDSSIYLCSVGTSGGIQETQYFGPGTRLLVL.

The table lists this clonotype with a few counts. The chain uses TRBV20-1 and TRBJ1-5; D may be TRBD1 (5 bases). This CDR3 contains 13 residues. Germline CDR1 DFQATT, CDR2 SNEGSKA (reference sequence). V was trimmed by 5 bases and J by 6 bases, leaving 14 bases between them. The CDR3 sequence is CSAGGALGQPQHF. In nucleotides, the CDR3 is TGCAGTGCTGGAGGGGCCCTTGGTCAGCCCCAGCATTTT.

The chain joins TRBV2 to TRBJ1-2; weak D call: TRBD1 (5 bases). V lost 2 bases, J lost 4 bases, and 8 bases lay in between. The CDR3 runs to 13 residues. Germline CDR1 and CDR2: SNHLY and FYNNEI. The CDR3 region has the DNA TGTGCCAGCAGTGAATACAGGACCTATGGCTACACCTTC. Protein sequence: CASSEYRTYGYTF.

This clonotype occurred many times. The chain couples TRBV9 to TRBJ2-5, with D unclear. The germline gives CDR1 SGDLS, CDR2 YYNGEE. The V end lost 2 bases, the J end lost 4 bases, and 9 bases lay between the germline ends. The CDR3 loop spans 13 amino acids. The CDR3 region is CASSVLGGETQYF. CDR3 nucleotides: TGTGCCAGCAGCGTTCTGGGTGGAGAGACCCAGTACTTC.

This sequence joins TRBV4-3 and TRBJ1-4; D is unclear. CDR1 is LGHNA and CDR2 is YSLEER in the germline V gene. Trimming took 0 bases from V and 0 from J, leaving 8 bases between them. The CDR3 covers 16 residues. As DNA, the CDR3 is TGCGCCAGCAGCCAAGATCGCGGCACAACTAATGAAAAACTGTTTTTT. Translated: CASSQDRGTTNEKLFF.

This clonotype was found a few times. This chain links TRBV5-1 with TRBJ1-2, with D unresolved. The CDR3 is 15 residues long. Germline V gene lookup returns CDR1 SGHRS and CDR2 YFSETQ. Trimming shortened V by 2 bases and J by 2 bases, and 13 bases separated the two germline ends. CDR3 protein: CASSLTSGSNYGYTF. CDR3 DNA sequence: TGCGCCAGCAGCTTAACTTCCGGCAGCAACTATGGCTACACCTTC.

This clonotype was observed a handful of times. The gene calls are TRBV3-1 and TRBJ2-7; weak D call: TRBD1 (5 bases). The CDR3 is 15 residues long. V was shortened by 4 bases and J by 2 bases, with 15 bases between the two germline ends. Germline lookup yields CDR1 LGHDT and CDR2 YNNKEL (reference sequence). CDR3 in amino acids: CASSPLPGFTYEQYF. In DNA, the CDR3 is TGTGCCAGCAGCCCCCTGCCAGGGTTCACCTACGAGCAGTACTTC.

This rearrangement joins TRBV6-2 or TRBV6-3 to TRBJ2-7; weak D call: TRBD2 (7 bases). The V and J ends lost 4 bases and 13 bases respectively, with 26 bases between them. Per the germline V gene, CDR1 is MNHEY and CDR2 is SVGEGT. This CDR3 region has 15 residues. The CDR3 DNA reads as TGTGCCAGCAGTTCCGCCGGGACCCCTCTCGGGGGGCTTTACTTC. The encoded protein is CASSSAGTPLGGLYF.

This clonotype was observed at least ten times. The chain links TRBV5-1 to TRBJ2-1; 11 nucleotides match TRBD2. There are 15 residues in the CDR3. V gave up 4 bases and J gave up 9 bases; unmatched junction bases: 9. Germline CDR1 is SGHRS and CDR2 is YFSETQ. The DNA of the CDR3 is TGCGCCAGCAGCGGAATTAGCGGGGGGGCCGGTGAGCAGTTCTTC. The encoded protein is CASSGISGGAGEQFF.

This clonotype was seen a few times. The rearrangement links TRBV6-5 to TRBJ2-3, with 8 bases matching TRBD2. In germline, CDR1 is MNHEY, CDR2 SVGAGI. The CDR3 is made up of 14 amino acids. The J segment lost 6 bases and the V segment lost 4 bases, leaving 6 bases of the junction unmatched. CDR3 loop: CASSFHSGADTQYF. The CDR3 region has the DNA TGTGCCAGCAGTTTCCATAGCGGGGCCGATACGCAGTATTTT.

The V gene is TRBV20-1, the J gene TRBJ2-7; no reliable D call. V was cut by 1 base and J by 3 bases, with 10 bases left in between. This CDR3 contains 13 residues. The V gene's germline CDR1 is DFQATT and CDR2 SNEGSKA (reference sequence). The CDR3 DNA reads TGCAGTGCTAGAGTTCCCCATCACTACGAGCAGTACTTC. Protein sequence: CSARVPHHYEQYF.

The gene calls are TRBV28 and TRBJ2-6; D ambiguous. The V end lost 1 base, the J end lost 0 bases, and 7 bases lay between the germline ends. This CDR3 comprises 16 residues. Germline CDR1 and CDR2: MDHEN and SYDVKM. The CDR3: CASSLLVISGANVLTF. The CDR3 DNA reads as TGTGCCAGCAGTTTATTGGTTATCTCTGGGGCCAACGTCCTGACTTTC. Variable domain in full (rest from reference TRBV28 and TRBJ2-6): DVKVTQSSRYLVKRTGEKVFLECVQDMDHENMFWYRQDPGLGLRLIYFSYDVKMKEKGDIPEGYSVSREKKERFSLILESASTNQTSMYLCASSLLVISGANVLTFGAGSRLTVL.

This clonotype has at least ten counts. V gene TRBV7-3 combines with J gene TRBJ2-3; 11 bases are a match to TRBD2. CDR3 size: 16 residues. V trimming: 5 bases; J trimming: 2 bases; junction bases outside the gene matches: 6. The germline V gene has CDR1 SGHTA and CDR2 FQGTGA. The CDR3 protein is CASSPRLAGSTDTQYF. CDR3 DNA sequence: TGTGCCAGCAGCCCCCGACTAGCGGGGTCCACAGATACGCAGTATTTT.

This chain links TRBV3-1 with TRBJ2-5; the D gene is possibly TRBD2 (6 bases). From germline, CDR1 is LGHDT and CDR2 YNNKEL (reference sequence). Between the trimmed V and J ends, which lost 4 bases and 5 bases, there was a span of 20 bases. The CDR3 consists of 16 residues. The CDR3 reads CASSPPAGLSWETQYF. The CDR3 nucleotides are TGTGCCAGCAGCCCCCCAGCGGGCCTTAGCTGGGAGACCCAGTACTTC.

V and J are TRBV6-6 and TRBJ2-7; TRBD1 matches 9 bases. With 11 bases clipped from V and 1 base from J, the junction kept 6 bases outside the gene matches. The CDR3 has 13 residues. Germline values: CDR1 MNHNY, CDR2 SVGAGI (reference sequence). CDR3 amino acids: CASGTGTSYEQYF. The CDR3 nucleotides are TGTGCCTCCGGGACAGGGACTTCCTACGAGCAGTACTTC.

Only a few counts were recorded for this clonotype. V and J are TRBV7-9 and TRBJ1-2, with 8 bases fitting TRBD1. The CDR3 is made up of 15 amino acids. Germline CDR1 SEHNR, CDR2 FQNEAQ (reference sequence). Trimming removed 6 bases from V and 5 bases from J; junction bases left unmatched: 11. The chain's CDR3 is CASSPAGTGDYGYTF. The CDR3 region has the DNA TGTGCCAGCAGTCCCGCCGGGACAGGCGATTATGGCTACACCTTC.

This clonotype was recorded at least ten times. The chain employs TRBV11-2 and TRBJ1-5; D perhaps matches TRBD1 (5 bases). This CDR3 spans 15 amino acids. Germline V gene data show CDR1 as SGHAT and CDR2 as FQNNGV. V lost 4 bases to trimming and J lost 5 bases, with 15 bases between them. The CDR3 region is CASSSGPDNYQPQHF. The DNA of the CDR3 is TGTGCCAGCAGCTCAGGGCCGGATAACTATCAGCCCCAGCATTTT. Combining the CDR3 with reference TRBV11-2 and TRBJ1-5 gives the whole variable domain EAGVAQSPRYKIIEKRQSVAFWCNPISGHATLYWYQQILGQGPKLLIQFQNNGVVDDSQLPKDRFSAERLKGVDSTLKIQPAKLEDSAVYLCASSSGPDNYQPQHFGDGTRLSIL.

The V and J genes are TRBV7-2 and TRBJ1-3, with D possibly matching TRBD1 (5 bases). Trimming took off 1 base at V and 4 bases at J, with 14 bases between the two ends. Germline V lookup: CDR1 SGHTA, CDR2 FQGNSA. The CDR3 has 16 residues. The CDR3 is CASSLGRGYSGNTIYF. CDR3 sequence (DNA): TGTGCCAGCAGCTTAGGTCGGGGCTACTCCGGAAACACCATATATTTT.

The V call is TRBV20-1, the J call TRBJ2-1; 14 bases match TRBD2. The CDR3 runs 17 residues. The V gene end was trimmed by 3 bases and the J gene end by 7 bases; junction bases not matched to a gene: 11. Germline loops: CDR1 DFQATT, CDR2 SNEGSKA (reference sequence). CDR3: CSASGASGLAGVNEQFF. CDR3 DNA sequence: TGCAGTGCTAGTGGTGCGTCGGGACTAGCGGGAGTGAATGAGCAGTTCTTC.

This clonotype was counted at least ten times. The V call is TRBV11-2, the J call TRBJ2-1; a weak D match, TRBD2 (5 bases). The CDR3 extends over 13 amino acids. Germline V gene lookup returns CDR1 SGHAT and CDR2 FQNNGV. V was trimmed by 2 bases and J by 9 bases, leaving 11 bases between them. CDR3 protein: CASSLSEGSEQFF. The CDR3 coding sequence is TGTGCCAGCAGCTTAAGTGAGGGCAGTGAGCAGTTCTTC.